The text below deals with one T cell receptor beta chain. The germline V gene has CDR1 SGHVS and CDR2 FQNEAQ. Trimming stripped 4 bases from V and 5 bases from J, with 14 bases between. CDR3 size: 14 residues. The source of the sample is a study of CD8+ T cells in alopecia areata. Study context: Oral tofacitinib, 5 to 10 mg twice daily, was given in an open-label trial.

As to treatment: oral pan-JAK inhibitor, 5-10 mg twice daily. RNA, once extracted, was reverse transcribed into cDNA for use as the sequencing template. This table comes from immunoSEQ multiplex PCR, and its TCRdb copy is limited to in-frame clones, with some not included. The top ten hold roughly 18% of the sample, which has some 88,000 clones, 44% seen once. The sequencing here drew on CD8+ T cells sorted from blood, taken at week 24, from a patient treated with tofacitinib. The chain joins TRBV7-8 to TRBJ2-5, with no clear D. The clonotype originates from a human donor with alopecia areata. Here the CDR3 DNA reads TGTGCCAGCAGCTCCCGACCTAACAGCGAGACCCAGTACTTC. Its protein product is CASSSRPNSETQYF.